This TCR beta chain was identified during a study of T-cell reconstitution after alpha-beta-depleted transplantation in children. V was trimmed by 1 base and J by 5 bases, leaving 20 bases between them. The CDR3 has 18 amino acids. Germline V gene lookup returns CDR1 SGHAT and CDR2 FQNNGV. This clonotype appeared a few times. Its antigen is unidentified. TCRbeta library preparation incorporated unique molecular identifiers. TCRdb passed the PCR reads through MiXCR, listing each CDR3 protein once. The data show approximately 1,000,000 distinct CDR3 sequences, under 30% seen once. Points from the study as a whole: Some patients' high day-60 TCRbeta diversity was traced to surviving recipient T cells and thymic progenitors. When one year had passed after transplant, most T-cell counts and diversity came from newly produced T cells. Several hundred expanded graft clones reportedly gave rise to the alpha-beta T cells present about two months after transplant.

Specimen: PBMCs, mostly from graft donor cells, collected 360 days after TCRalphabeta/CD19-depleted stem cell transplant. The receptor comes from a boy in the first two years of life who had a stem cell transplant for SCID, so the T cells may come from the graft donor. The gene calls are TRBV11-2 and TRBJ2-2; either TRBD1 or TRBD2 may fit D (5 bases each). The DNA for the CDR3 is TGTGCCAGCAGCTTAGGAGGGGTACCAACGAGGAGGACCGGGGAGCTGTTTTTT. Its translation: CASSLGGVPTRRTGELFF.